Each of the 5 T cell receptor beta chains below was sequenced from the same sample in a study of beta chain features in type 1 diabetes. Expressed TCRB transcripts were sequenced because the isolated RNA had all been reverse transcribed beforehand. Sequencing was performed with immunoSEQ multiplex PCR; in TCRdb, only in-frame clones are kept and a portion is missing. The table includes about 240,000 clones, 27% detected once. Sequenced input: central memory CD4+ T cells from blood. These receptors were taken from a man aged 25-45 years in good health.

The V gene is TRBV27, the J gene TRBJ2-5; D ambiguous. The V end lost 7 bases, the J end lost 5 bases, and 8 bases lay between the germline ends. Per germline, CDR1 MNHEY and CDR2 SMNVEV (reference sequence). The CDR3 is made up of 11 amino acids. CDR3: CASTLGETQYF. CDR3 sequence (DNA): TGTGCCAGCACCCTAGGGGAGACCCAGTACTTC.

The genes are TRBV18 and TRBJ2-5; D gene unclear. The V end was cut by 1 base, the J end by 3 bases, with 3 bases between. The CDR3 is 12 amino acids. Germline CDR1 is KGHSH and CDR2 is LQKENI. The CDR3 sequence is CASSPQEETQYF. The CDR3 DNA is TGTGCCAGCTCACCACAGGAAGAGACCCAGTACTTC.

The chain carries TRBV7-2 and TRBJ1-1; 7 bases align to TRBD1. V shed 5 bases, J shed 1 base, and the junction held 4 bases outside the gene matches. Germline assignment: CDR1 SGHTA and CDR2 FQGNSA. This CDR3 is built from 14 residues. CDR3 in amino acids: CASSPQGGNTEAFF. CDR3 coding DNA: TGTGCCAGCAGCCCCCAGGGGGGGAACACTGAAGCTTTCTTT.

The CDR3 DNA is TGTGCCAGCAGCGTTGGGACTAGTAGAGGGGATACGCAGTATTTT. It encodes CASSVGTSRGDTQYF. This rearrangement joins TRBV5-4 to TRBJ2-3, with 8 bases matching TRBD2. In germline, CDR1 is SGHNT, CDR2 YYREEE (reference sequence). This CDR3 is 15 amino acids long. With 4 bases clipped from V and 6 bases from J, the junction kept 10 bases outside the gene matches.

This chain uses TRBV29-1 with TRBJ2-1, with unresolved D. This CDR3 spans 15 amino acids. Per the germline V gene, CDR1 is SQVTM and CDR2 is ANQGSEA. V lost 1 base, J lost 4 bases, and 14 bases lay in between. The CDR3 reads CSVEGRPRAYNEQFF. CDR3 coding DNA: TGCAGCGTTGAAGGTCGGCCTAGGGCATACAATGAGCAGTTCTTC.